Each of the 20 T cell receptor beta chains below was sequenced from the same sample in a study of response to subunit inactivated influenza vaccine. TCRdb itself ran the RT-PCR reads through MiXCR, one entry per CDR3 protein. The sample lists roughly 760,000 distinct CDR3 sequences, approximately 22% occurring once. The material sequenced was PBMCs from blood, taken more than 4 days after vaccination. These receptors were taken from a man in his forties or fifties who received an inactivated influenza vaccine.

The chain employs TRBV21-1 and TRBJ2-7; TRBD2, the table's D call, was not compared with the DNA. TRBV21-1 is a pseudogene locus. The CDR3 runs 15 residues. The CDR3 reads CASSKYGTASYEQYF. The DNA for the CDR3 is TGTGCCAGCAGCAAATACGGGACGGCCTCCTACGAGCAGTACTTC.

The chain joins TRBV5-1 to TRBJ2-4; 10 bases map to TRBD1. The CDR3 covers 15 residues. The J segment lost 2 bases and the V segment lost 4 bases, leaving 3 bases of the junction unmatched. The germline CDR1 and CDR2 sequences are SGHRS and YFSETQ. The CDR3 region is CASSGTGESKNIQYF. In DNA form, the CDR3 reads TGCGCCAGCAGCGGGACAGGGGAGTCCAAAAACATTCAGTACTTC. Based on the CDR3 plus reference TRBV5-1 and TRBJ2-4, the full variable domain is KAGVTQTPRYLIKTRGQQVTLSCSPISGHRSVSWYQQTPGQGLQFLFEYFSETQRNKGNFPGRFSGRQFSNSRSEMNVSTLELGDSALYLCASSGTGESKNIQYFGAGTRLSVL.

This clonotype was counted only a few times. This CDR3 is CASSQDRRNTGELFF. The CDR3 DNA sequence: TGTGCCAGCAGCCAGGACCGAAGAAACACCGGGGAGCTGTTTTTT. The chain uses TRBV4-2 and TRBJ2-2; D not certain. Trimming pared 3 bases from V and 2 bases from J, leaving 10 bases between. Germline assignment: CDR1 LGHNA and CDR2 YNFKEQ. The CDR3 extends over 15 amino acids.

This clonotype has at least ten counts. The rearrangement uses TRBV7-2 and TRBJ2-3, with D uncertain. CDR1 and CDR2 from the germline V gene are SGHTA and FQGNSA. This CDR3 has 15 residues. Trimming shortened V by 0 bases and J by 0 bases, and 7 bases separated the two germline ends. The CDR3 DNA reads as TGTGCCAGCAGCTTAGCAACGGGTAGCACAGATACGCAGTATTTT. This codes for CASSLATGSTDTQYF.

The V and J genes are TRBV20-1 and TRBJ1-1, with 10 bases that match TRBD1. This CDR3 is 14 amino acids long. The ends lost 4 bases at V and 7 bases at J; junction bases unmatched: 9. In germline, CDR1 is DFQATT, CDR2 SNEGSKA (reference sequence). CDR3: CSANRRQGAGEAFF. CDR3 coding DNA: TGCAGTGCTAACCGCCGACAGGGGGCGGGTGAAGCTTTCTTT.

This clonotype was seen more than once but under ten times. The gene calls are TRBV5-1 and TRBJ1-2; no definite D call. With 0 bases removed from V and 3 bases from J, the gap between germline ends came to 9 bases. This CDR3 region has 14 residues. Germline values: CDR1 SGHRS, CDR2 YFSETQ. CDR3 sequence (DNA): TGCGCCAGCAGCTTGGAGTCACAGTACTATGGCTACACCTTC. It is translated as CASSLESQYYGYTF.

The chain is built from TRBV12-3 or TRBV12-4 and TRBJ2-1; perhaps D is TRBD1 or TRBD2 (5 bases each). V lost 6 bases and J lost 8, with 17 bases in between. The CDR3 extends over 14 amino acids. The DNA of the CDR3 is TGTGCCAGCAGAACCGGGACCAGCCGGTATGAGCAGTTCTTC. Translated: CASRTGTSRYEQFF.

This clonotype was counted only a few times. The J gene is TRBJ1-5, the V gene TRBV27; no definite D call. Trimming took off 1 base at V and 6 bases at J, with 7 bases between the two ends. CDR3 length equals 13 residues. Germline CDR1 and CDR2: MNHEY and SMNVEV (reference sequence). The CDR3 nucleotides read TGTGCCAGCAGTTTATATGAGGGTCAGCCCCAGCATTTT. Translation gives CASSLYEGQPQHF.

The chain links TRBV12-3 or TRBV12-4 to TRBJ1-2, with D possibly matching TRBD1 (6 bases). The CDR3 is 16 residues long. Trimming removed 0 bases from V and 0 bases from J, with 11 bases in between. The CDR3 loop reads CASSLAQTGTNYGYTF. The DNA of the CDR3 is TGTGCCAGCAGTTTAGCTCAGACAGGAACTAACTATGGCTACACCTTC.

This clonotype was seen only a few times. The V gene is TRBV30, the J gene TRBJ2-5; TRBD1 matches 7 bases. CDR1 is GTSNPN and CDR2 is SVGIG in the germline V gene (reference sequence). Trimming at V came to 1 base and at J to 5 bases, leaving 7 bases not matched to a gene. The CDR3 loop spans 14 amino acids. The CDR3 nucleotides are TGTGCCTGGAGTGGAAACAGGGGCCGGGAGACCCAGTACTTC. Protein sequence: CAWSGNRGRETQYF.

In this sample, this clonotype turned up a few times. The chain combines TRBV27 with TRBJ2-2; D gene unclear. CDR1 MNHEY and CDR2 SMNVEV come from the germline V gene (reference sequence). V shed 5 bases and J shed 0 bases, with 7 bases lying between them. The CDR3 has 14 amino acids. The CDR3 DNA is TGTGCCAGCAGTCCAGCACCGAACACCGGGGAGCTGTTTTTT. Its translation is CASSPAPNTGELFF.

The gene calls are TRBV28 and TRBJ2-7; 7 bases fit TRBD2. The CDR3 contains 15 residues. With V trimmed by 6 bases and J by 0 bases, 8 bases remained unmatched. CDR1 is MDHEN and CDR2 is SYDVKM in the germline V gene. The CDR3 loop is CASRYPSGPSYEQYF. In nucleotides, the CDR3 is TGTGCCAGCAGATATCCTAGCGGACCCTCCTACGAGCAGTACTTC.

This clonotype was observed at least ten times. The rearrangement uses TRBV5-1 and TRBJ2-7, with a weak D call TRBD2 (5 bases). The CDR3 is 14 amino acids. The ends were cut back, 4 bases at V and 3 bases at J, with 14 bases in the middle. Germline CDR1 SGHRS, CDR2 YFSETQ. The CDR3 is CASSAGQGVYEQYF. CDR3 DNA: TGCGCCAGCAGCGCGGGTCAAGGTGTCTACGAGCAGTACTTC.

The chain combines TRBV7-2 with TRBJ1-1; possibly TRBD1 for D (5 bases). The CDR3 totals 15 residues. Germline-derived CDR1 and CDR2 are SGHTA and FQGNSA. V was trimmed by 2 bases and J by 1 base, leaving 11 bases between them. The CDR3 DNA follows: TGTGCCAGCAGCTTATACGGGGCCCCGAACACTGAAGCTTTCTTT. This encodes CASSLYGAPNTEAFF.

This clonotype was recorded at least ten times. One junction end disagrees with the germline gene, perhaps due to a read error. The chain is built from TRBV5-1 and TRBJ2-3, with 9 bases aligning to TRBD2. The CDR3 length is 15 residues. The germline V gene has CDR1 SGHRS and CDR2 YFSETQ. The CDR3 is CASSFGSGGTDTQYF. As DNA, the CDR3 is TGTGCCAGCAGCTTCGGTAGCGGGGGTACAGATACGCAGTATTTT.

This clonotype was picked up a small number of times. This chain joins TRBV29-1 and TRBJ2-1; TRBD2 matches at 8 bases. The CDR3 is 16 amino acids. Germline CDR1 and CDR2: SQVTM and ANQGSEA. CDR3 sequence: CGGGAGGLSSYNEQFF. Here the CDR3 DNA reads TGCGGTGGCGGCGCGGGAGGTCTTTCCTCCTACAATGAGCAGTTCTTC.

This clonotype occurred a few times. This rearrangement joins TRBV29-1 to TRBJ2-1; D is ambiguous. Trimming stripped 7 bases from V and 5 bases from J, with 12 bases between. This CDR3 comprises 12 residues. Germline loops: CDR1 SQVTM, CDR2 ANQGSEA. The CDR3 DNA is TGCAGCGCCCGGACCTGGAACAATGAGCAGTTCTTC. It translates to CSARTWNNEQFF.

This clonotype was recorded many times. The CDR3 protein is CASSASGGLGSLGDQPQHF. As DNA, the CDR3 is TGTGCCAGCAGTGCCTCAGGGGGCCTGGGCTCCTTGGGAGATCAGCCCCAGCATTTT. This chain uses TRBV28 with TRBJ1-5; TRBD1 matches 8 bases. V dropped 5 bases and J dropped 5; count of bases not matched to a gene: 20. The CDR3 contains 19 residues. Germline V gene lookup returns CDR1 MDHEN and CDR2 SYDVKM.

This clonotype occurred a few times. The V gene is TRBV4-3, the J gene TRBJ2-7, with 7 bases aligning to TRBD2. V shed 0 bases and J 3 bases; nucleotides not matched to a gene: 5. Germline V gene lookup returns CDR1 LGHNA and CDR2 YSLEER. The CDR3 totals 15 residues. CDR3 sequence (DNA): TGCGCCAGCAGCCAAGATGTCAGGACTAGCTACGAGCAGTACTTC. This encodes CASSQDVRTSYEQYF.

This clonotype was picked up a small number of times. The chain is built from TRBV5-1 and TRBJ1-2; D uncertain. This CDR3 is built from 13 residues. The ends were cut back, 0 bases at V and 8 bases at J, with 11 bases in the middle. The germline CDR1 and CDR2 sequences are SGHRS and YFSETQ. CDR3 amino acids: CASSLAAEEGYTF. The CDR3 bases are TGCGCCAGCAGCTTGGCGGCGGAGGAGGGCTACACCTTC.